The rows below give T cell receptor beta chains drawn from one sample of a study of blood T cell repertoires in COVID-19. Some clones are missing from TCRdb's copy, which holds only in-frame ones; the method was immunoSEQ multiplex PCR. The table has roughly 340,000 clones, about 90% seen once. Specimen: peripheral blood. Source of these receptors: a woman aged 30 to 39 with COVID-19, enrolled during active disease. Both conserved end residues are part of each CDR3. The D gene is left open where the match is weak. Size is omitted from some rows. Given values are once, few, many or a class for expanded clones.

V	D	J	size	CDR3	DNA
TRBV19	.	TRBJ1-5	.	CATNKWNQPQHF	TGTGCCACCAACAAGTGGAATCAGCCCCAGCATTTT
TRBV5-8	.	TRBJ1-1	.	CASSRGLMNTEAFF	TGTGCCAGCTCACGTGGGCTGATGAACACTGAAGCTTTCTTT
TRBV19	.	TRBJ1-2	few	CASSTSGGPYGYTF	TGTGCCAGTAGCACAAGCGGGGGCCCCTATGGCTACACCTTC
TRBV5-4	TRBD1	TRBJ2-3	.	CASRLDAGQVSTDTQYF	TGTGCCAGCAGGCTGGACGCGGGACAGGTCAGCACAGATACGCAGTATTTT
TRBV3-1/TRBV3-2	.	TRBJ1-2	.	CASSPRQFNYGYTF	TGTGCCAGCAGCCCCCGACAGTTTAACTATGGCTACACCTTC
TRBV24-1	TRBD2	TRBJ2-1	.	CATSDLRLAGVNEQFF	TGTGCCACCAGTGATTTGCGACTAGCGGGAGTTAATGAGCAGTTCTTC
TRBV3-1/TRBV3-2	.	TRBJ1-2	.	CASSQASGARLSYGYTF	TGTGCCAGCAGCCAAGCGTCAGGGGCGAGGTTGAGCTATGGCTACACCTTC
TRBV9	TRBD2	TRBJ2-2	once	CASSVASGTNTGELFF	TGTGCCAGCAGCGTAGCCAGCGGGACGAACACCGGGGAGCTGTTTTTT
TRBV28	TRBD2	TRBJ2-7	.	CASSGTSRDLWQYF	TGTGCCAGCAGTGGGACTAGTAGGGATTTGTGGCAGTACTTC
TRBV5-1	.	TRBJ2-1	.	CASSALSSYNEQFF	TGCGCCAGCAGCGCGCTTAGCTCCTACAATGAGCAGTTCTTC
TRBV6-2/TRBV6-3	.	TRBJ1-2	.	CASSYSRGFYGYTF	TGTGCCAGCAGTTACTCGAGAGGGTTCTATGGCTACACCTTC
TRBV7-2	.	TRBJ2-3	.	CASSLAAESTDTQYF	TGTGCCAGCAGCTTAGCGGCGGAGAGCACAGATACGCAGTATTTT
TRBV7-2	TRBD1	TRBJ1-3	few	CASSLAGTGAVFSYTIYF	TGTGCCAGCAGCTTAGCAGGGACAGGAGCGGTCTTCTCCTACACCATATATTTT
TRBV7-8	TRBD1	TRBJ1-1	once	CASSETGSRGSEAFF	TGTGCCAGCAGCGAGACAGGGAGTAGGGGGTCTGAAGCTTTCTTT
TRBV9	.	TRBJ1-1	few	CASSVERMNTEAFF	TGTGCCAGCAGCGTAGAGAGAATGAACACTGAAGCTTTCTTT
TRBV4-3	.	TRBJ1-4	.	CASSQERGHEKLFF	TGCGCCAGCAGCCAAGAACGGGGTCATGAAAAACTGTTTTTT
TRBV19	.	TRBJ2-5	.	CASSIRAEQETQYF	TGTGCCAGTAGTATCAGGGCAGAACAAGAGACCCAGTACTTC
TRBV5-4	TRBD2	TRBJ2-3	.	CASSPRTSGSGDTQYF	TGTGCCAGCAGCCCCCGGACTAGCGGGAGTGGAGATACGCAGTATTTT
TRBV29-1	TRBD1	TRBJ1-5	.	CSVATGGINQPQHF	TGCAGCGTCGCCACAGGGGGCATCAATCAGCCCCAGCATTTT
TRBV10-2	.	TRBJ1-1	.	CASSESVGGAFF	TGCGCCAGCAGTGAGTCCGTCGGAGGAGCTTTCTTT
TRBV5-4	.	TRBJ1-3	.	CASSSQAGAGNTIYF	TGTGCCAGCAGCTCCCAGGCGGGGGCTGGAAACACCATATATTTT
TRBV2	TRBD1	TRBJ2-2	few	CASSEKWTGVATGELFF	TGTGCCAGCAGTGAAAAGTGGACAGGGGTCGCCACCGGGGAGCTGTTTTTT
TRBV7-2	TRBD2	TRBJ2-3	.	CASSLASGGTDTQYF	TGTGCCAGCAGCTTAGCTAGCGGGGGCACAGATACGCAGTATTTT
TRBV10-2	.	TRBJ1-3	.	CASSEFSPSGNTIYF	TGCGCCAGCAGTGAGTTCTCCCCCTCTGGAAACACCATATATTTT
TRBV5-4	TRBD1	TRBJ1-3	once	CASSLGPPTGTGNTIYF	TGTGCCAGCAGCTTGGGACCCCCGACAGGGACTGGAAACACCATATATTTT
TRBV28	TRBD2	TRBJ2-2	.	CASTGGPGELFF	TGTGCCAGCACGGGGGGGCCCGGGGAGCTGTTTTTT
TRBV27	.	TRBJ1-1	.	CASSLGRRTEAFF	TGTGCCAGCAGTTTGGGGAGGAGGACTGAAGCTTTCTTT
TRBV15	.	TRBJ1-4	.	CATSRATDTNEKLFF	TGTGCCACCAGCAGAGCTACAGATACTAATGAAAAACTGTTTTTT
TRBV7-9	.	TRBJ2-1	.	CASSLDFGQTDNEQFF	TGTGCCAGCAGCTTAGATTTTGGACAAACCGACAATGAGCAGTTCTTC
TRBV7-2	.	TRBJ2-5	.	CASSPEYGETQYF	TGTGCCAGCAGCCCCGAGTACGGGGAGACCCAGTACTTC
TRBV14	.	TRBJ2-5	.	CASSQDATFSGNGSPKETQYF	TGTGCCAGCAGCCAAGATGCAACCTTTTCCGGGAACGGGTCGCCCAAAGAGACCCAGTACTTC
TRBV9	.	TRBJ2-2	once	CASSPRGRGELFF	TGTGCCAGCAGCCCCAGGGGACGCGGGGAGCTGTTTTTT
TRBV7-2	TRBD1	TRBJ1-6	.	CASSSSTGSNSPLHF	TGTGCCAGCAGCTCCTCGACAGGGAGCAATTCACCCCTCCACTTT
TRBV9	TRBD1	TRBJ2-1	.	CASSVGWTGNNNEQFF	TGTGCCAGCAGCGTAGGCTGGACAGGGAATAACAATGAGCAGTTCTTC
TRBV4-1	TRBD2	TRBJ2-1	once	CASSRSAGGTWVGNEQFF	TGCGCCAGCAGCCGTTCAGCGGGAGGTACTTGGGTAGGGAATGAGCAGTTCTTC
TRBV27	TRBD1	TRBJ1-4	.	CASRPLDRDNEKLFF	TGTGCCAGCCGTCCACTTGACAGGGATAATGAAAAACTGTTTTTT
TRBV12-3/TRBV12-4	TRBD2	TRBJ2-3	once	CASSRESTDTQYF	TGTGCCAGCTCGCGGGAGAGCACAGATACGCAGTATTTT
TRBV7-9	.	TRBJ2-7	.	CASSLASDEQYF	TGTGCCAGCAGCTTAGCCAGCGACGAGCAGTACTTC
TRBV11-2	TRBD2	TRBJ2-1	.	CASSPTGTKNYNEQFF	TGTGCCAGCAGCCCGACCGGGACTAAAAACTACAATGAGCAGTTCTTC
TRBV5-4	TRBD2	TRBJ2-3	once	CASSPGGTPTDTQYF	TGTGCCAGCAGCCCGGGAGGGACCCCCACAGATACGCAGTATTTT
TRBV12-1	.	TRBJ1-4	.	CASSQPGHPMADREKLFF	TGTGCCAGCAGCCAACCGGGACACCCCATGGCAGATCGAGAAAAACTGTTTTTT
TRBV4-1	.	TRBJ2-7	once	CASSQDKNGKYEQYF	TGCGCCAGCAGCCAAGATAAAAACGGGAAATACGAGCAGTACTTC
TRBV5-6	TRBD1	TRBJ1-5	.	CASSYQGGNQPQHF	TGTGCCAGCAGTTATCAGGGGGGCAATCAGCCCCAGCATTTT